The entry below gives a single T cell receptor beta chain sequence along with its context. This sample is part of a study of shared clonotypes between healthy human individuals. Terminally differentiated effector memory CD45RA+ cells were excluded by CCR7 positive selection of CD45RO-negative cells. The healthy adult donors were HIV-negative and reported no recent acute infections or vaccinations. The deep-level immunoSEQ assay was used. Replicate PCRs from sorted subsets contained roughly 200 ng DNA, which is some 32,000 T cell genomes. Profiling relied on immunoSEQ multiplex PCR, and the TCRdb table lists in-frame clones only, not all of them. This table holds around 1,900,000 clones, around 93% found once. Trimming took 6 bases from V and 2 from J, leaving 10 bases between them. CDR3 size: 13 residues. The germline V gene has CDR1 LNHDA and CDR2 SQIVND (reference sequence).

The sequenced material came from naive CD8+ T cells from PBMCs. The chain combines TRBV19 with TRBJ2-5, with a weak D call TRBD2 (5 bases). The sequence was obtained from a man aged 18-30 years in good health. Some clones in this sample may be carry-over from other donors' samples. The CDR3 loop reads CASRVGNQETQYF. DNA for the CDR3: TGTGCCAGTAGGGTCGGGAATCAAGAGACCCAGTACTTC.